A selection of T cell receptor beta chains follows, all from one sample in a study of shared clonotypes between healthy human individuals. The repertoire was sequenced with immunoSEQ multiplex PCR; TCRdb's copy has only in-frame clones and lacks some. The sample has about 2.4 million clones, roughly nine tenths seen once; the top ten hold more than 0.12%. Source material: naive CD4+ T cells sorted from blood. These receptors all stem from a man aged 18-30 years in good health. Each CDR3 is given with its conserved first and last residue. The D gene is left open where the match is weak. The size field is filled for only some rows; it gives once, few, many or a size class.

-,TRBV28,-,TRBJ2-4,TGTGCCAGCAGTGGGGGATGGGTCAAAAACATTCAGTACTTC,CASSGGWVKNIQYF
-,TRBV6-6,-,TRBJ2-5,TGTGCCAGCAGTTCCCAGGGCACTATGGGAGAGACCCAGTACTTC,CASSSQGTMGETQYF
TRBD2,TRBV6-1,-,TRBJ2-7,TGTGCCAGCAGGACTAGCGGGACGTACGAGCAGTACTTC,CASRTSGTYEQYF
-,TRBV7-2,-,TRBJ1-5,TGTGCCAGCAGCTCGAGGGGAGGCAGCAATCAGCCCCAGCATTTT,CASSSRGGSNQPQHF
-,TRBV9,-,TRBJ2-7,TGTGCCAGCAGCCGGGGGGCCCGATACGAGCAGTACTTC,CASSRGARYEQYF
-,TRBV5-1,-,TRBJ1-2,TGCGCCAGCAGCTTGCAGGCCTCTAACTATGGCTACACCTTC,CASSLQASNYGYTF
TRBD1,TRBV7-9,-,TRBJ1-1,TGTGCCAGCAGCTTAAAACAGGGGGCCTCTGAAGCTTTCTTT,CASSLKQGASEAFF
TRBD1,TRBV6-5,-,TRBJ2-5,TGTGCCAGCACGGGGCAGGGGGATCGGGAGACCCAGTACTTC,CASTGQGDRETQYF
-,TRBV7-2,-,TRBJ2-7,TGTGCCAGCAGCCCTGGTAGCGGCCCCTACGAGCAGTACTTC,CASSPGSGPYEQYF
-,TRBV28,-,TRBJ1-6,TGTGCCAGCAGGCCTTCCTCCTATAATTCACCCCTCCACTTT,CASRPSSYNSPLHF
TRBD1,TRBV18,-,TRBJ2-3,TGTGCCAGCTCACCACTGGGGACAGGCTTGTCAGATACGCAGTATTTT,CASSPLGTGLSDTQYF
TRBD1,TRBV11-3,-,TRBJ2-5,TGTGCCAGCAGCCCCGGACAGGGGGTGCAAGAGACCCAGTACTTC,CASSPGQGVQETQYF
-,TRBV4-1,-,TRBJ2-7,TGCGCCAGCAGCCAAGTAGTAGGAGGAAACTACGAGCAGTACTTC,CASSQVVGGNYEQYF
-,TRBV5-6,-,TRBJ2-7,TGTGCCAGCAGCCTCACGGGGGGCGCGCCATACGAGCAGTACTTC,CASSLTGGAPYEQYF
-,TRBV10-3,-,TRBJ1-5,TGTGCCATCGGGCAGGGGAATAGCAATCAGCCCCAGCATTTT,CAIGQGNSNQPQHF
-,TRBV19,-,TRBJ1-2,TGTGCCACTAGTACCGCACGAGGGGGTAACTATGGCTACACCTTC,CATSTARGGNYGYTF
-,TRBV27,-,TRBJ2-7,TGTGCCAGCAGTTTGAACAGTTTCTACGAGCAGTACTTC,CASSLNSFYEQYF
TRBD2,TRBV9,-,TRBJ2-5,TGTGCCAGCAGCGCAAAACTAGCGGGAGGAGGGGAGACCCAGTACTTC,CASSAKLAGGGETQYF
-,TRBV19,-,TRBJ2-1,TGTGCCAGTAATGACAGATACAATGAGCAGTTCTTC,CASNDRYNEQFF
-,TRBV5-1,-,TRBJ2-7,TGCGCCAGCAGCCCCAGCTCGGGGTACGAGCAGTACTTC,CASSPSSGYEQYF
-,TRBV18,-,TRBJ1-3,TGTGCCAGCTCACCGGACCAGATCCTCCTCTCCATATATTTT,CASSPDQILLSIYF
-,TRBV18,-,TRBJ2-5,TGTGCCAGCTCGCCCAATCGGGGTGGCACCCAGTACTTC,CASSPNRGGTQYF
-,TRBV7-8,once,TRBJ2-3,TGTGCCAGCAGCTTAGTCTTAGCAGGGCAGTATTTT,CASSLVLAGQYF